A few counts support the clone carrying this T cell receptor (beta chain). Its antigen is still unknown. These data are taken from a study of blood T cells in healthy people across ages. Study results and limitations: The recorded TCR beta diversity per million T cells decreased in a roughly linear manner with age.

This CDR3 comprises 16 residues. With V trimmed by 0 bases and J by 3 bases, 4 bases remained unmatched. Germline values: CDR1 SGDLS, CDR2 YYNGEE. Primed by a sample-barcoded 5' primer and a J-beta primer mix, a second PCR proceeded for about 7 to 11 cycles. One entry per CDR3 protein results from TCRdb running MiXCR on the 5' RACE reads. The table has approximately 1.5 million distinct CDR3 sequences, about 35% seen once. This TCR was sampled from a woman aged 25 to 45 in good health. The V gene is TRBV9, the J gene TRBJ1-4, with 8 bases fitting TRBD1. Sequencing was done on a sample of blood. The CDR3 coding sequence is TGTGCCAGCAGCGTAGACCCCAGGGGGCCTAATGAAAAACTGTTTTTT. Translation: CASSVDPRGPNEKLFF.